This is a list of T cell receptor beta chains from one sample in a study of vaccination and CD4 T cells after COVID-19. Antigens of these TCRs are unknown. TCRdb recomputed calls from the PCR reads with MiXCR, one row per CDR3 protein. The data contain roughly 14,000 distinct CDR3 sequences, around 30% of them singletons. The source material was CD4+ T cells from blood, cultured in vitro, sampled before SARS-CoV-2 vaccination. The receptors stem from a human donor who received a COVID-19 vaccine. Both conserved end residues are part of each CDR3. Each record gives: D gene, clone size, J gene, V gene, CDR3 protein, CDR3 DNA. A D gene is named only where the DNA matches it firmly. A row's size may be missing; if present it is once, few, many or a size class.

d_call: TRBD1; clone_size: few; j_call: TRBJ2-7; v_call: TRBV12-3/TRBV12-4; cdr3_aa: CASSETGIHEQYF; cdr3_nt: TGTGCCAGCAGCGAGACAGGGATCCACGAGCAGTACTTC
d_call: TRBD1; clone_size: .; j_call: TRBJ1-2; v_call: TRBV12-3/TRBV12-4; cdr3_aa: CASSLRGTLNRGANGYTF; cdr3_nt: TGTGCCAGCAGTTTAAGGGGTACTTTAAACAGGGGCGCTAATGGCTACACCTTC
d_call: .; clone_size: .; j_call: TRBJ1-1; v_call: TRBV10-1; cdr3_aa: CASSAGANTEAFF; cdr3_nt: TGCGCCAGCAGCGCAGGAGCGAACACTGAAGCTTTCTTT
d_call: .; clone_size: .; j_call: TRBJ1-5; v_call: TRBV7-9; cdr3_aa: CASSLGPGDQPQHF; cdr3_nt: TGCGCCAGCAGCTTGGGCCCGGGAGATCAGCCCCAGCATTTT
d_call: TRBD2; clone_size: .; j_call: TRBJ2-1; v_call: TRBV7-9; cdr3_aa: CASSLEFTSDANNEQFF; cdr3_nt: TGTGCCAGCAGCCTAGAGTTCACTAGCGACGCCAACAATGAGCAGTTCTTC
d_call: TRBD1; clone_size: .; j_call: TRBJ1-1; v_call: TRBV4-2; cdr3_aa: CASSPTTGRNTEAFF; cdr3_nt: TGTGCCAGCAGCCCCACGACAGGGCGGAACACTGAAGCTTTCTTT
d_call: .; clone_size: few; j_call: TRBJ1-5; v_call: TRBV2; cdr3_aa: CASSEASYQPQHF; cdr3_nt: TGTGCCAGCAGTGAGGCCTCCTACCAGCCCCAGCATTTT
d_call: TRBD2; clone_size: few; j_call: TRBJ2-2; v_call: TRBV11-3; cdr3_aa: CASSLSIAGANTGELFF; cdr3_nt: TGTGCCAGCAGCCTCTCGATAGCGGGGGCCAACACCGGGGAGCTGTTTTTT
d_call: TRBD2; clone_size: .; j_call: TRBJ2-3; v_call: TRBV2; cdr3_aa: CASSGTSGGNKVTDTQYF; cdr3_nt: TGTGCCAGCAGTGGAACTAGCGGGGGGAATAAGGTCACAGATACGCAGTATTTT
d_call: .; clone_size: few; j_call: TRBJ1-3; v_call: TRBV5-4; cdr3_aa: CASSSGSDRFSGNTIYF; cdr3_nt: TGTGCCAGCAGCTCGGGGAGCGACAGGTTCTCTGGAAACACCATATATTTT
d_call: TRBD2; clone_size: .; j_call: TRBJ2-5; v_call: TRBV20-1; cdr3_aa: CSARRGAGLQETQYF; cdr3_nt: TGCAGTGCTAGGCGGGGGGCGGGGCTCCAAGAGACCCAGTACTTC
d_call: TRBD1; clone_size: once; j_call: TRBJ2-1; v_call: TRBV7-8; cdr3_aa: CASSRAQGASEQFF; cdr3_nt: TGTGCCAGCAGCCGTGCCCAGGGGGCCAGTGAGCAGTTCTTC
d_call: .; clone_size: .; j_call: TRBJ1-2; v_call: TRBV6-5; cdr3_aa: CASSDSNRQSYGYTF; cdr3_nt: TGTGCCAGCAGTGACTCGAACAGGCAGAGCTATGGCTACACCTTC
d_call: TRBD1; clone_size: few; j_call: TRBJ2-3; v_call: TRBV7-2; cdr3_aa: CASSSGQRVDTQYF; cdr3_nt: TGTGCCAGCAGCTCGGGACAGAGGGTAGATACGCAGTATTTT
d_call: .; clone_size: few; j_call: TRBJ2-5; v_call: TRBV20-1; cdr3_aa: CSAGDSRGGETQYF; cdr3_nt: TGCAGTGCTGGTGACTCGCGGGGCGGGGAGACCCAGTACTTC
d_call: .; clone_size: .; j_call: TRBJ2-1; v_call: TRBV20-1; cdr3_aa: CSAVTVSSYNEQFF; cdr3_nt: TGCAGTGCTGTTACAGTGAGCTCCTACAATGAGCAGTTCTTC
d_call: TRBD2; clone_size: .; j_call: TRBJ2-7; v_call: TRBV7-2; cdr3_aa: CASSWTSGGAYEQYF; cdr3_nt: TGTGCCAGCAGTTGGACTAGCGGGGGGGCTTACGAGCAGTACTTC
d_call: TRBD2; clone_size: .; j_call: TRBJ2-5; v_call: TRBV12-3/TRBV12-4; cdr3_aa: CASSTTSGATRETQYF; cdr3_nt: TGTGCCAGCAGTACGACTAGCGGGGCGACGCGGGAGACCCAGTACTTC
d_call: .; clone_size: .; j_call: TRBJ1-5; v_call: TRBV19; cdr3_aa: CASSMGNRAEGQPQHF; cdr3_nt: TGTGCCAGTAGTATGGGGAACAGGGCTGAGGGACAGCCCCAGCATTTT
d_call: .; clone_size: .; j_call: TRBJ2-1; v_call: TRBV30; cdr3_aa: CAWSGFGGAHHEQFF; cdr3_nt: TGTGCCTGGAGTGGGTTTGGCGGGGCTCACCATGAGCAGTTCTTC
d_call: TRBD2; clone_size: .; j_call: TRBJ2-1; v_call: TRBV24-1; cdr3_aa: CATSDFSGGRYNEQFF; cdr3_nt: TGTGCCACCAGTGATTTTAGCGGGGGGCGATACAATGAGCAGTTCTTC
d_call: .; clone_size: .; j_call: TRBJ1-5; v_call: TRBV12-3/TRBV12-4; cdr3_aa: CASSLDRSNQPQHF; cdr3_nt: TGTGCCAGCAGTTTGGACAGAAGCAATCAGCCCCAGCATTTT
d_call: TRBD2; clone_size: .; j_call: TRBJ2-3; v_call: TRBV5-4; cdr3_aa: CASSSKRTSGETDTQYF; cdr3_nt: TGTGCCAGCAGCTCCAAAAGGACTAGCGGGGAGACAGATACGCAGTATTTT
d_call: .; clone_size: few; j_call: TRBJ2-4; v_call: TRBV2; cdr3_aa: CASSGDSLAKNIQYF; cdr3_nt: TGTGCCAGCAGTGGGGATTCCCTAGCCAAAAACATTCAGTACTTC
d_call: .; clone_size: few; j_call: TRBJ1-6; v_call: TRBV30; cdr3_aa: CAWSVKSSGDSPLHF; cdr3_nt: TGTGCCTGGAGTGTAAAGTCTAGCGGGGATTCACCCCTCCACTTT
d_call: .; clone_size: few; j_call: TRBJ1-3; v_call: TRBV21-1; cdr3_aa: CASSMQDTLSGNTIYF; cdr3_nt: TGTGCCAGCAGCATGCAGGATACGCTCTCTGGAAACACCATATATTTT
d_call: .; clone_size: few; j_call: TRBJ2-6; v_call: TRBV15; cdr3_aa: CATDHGGRWKYESSGANVLTF; cdr3_nt: TGTGCCACCGATCACGGGGGACGTTGGAAGTATGAGAGCTCTGGGGCCAACGTCCTGACTTTC
d_call: TRBD1; clone_size: .; j_call: TRBJ2-7; v_call: TRBV15; cdr3_aa: CATSRDLKQGRWEYF; cdr3_nt: TGTGCCACCAGCAGAGATTTAAAACAGGGGCGTTGGGAGTACTTC
d_call: TRBD1; clone_size: few; j_call: TRBJ1-3; v_call: TRBV6-1; cdr3_aa: CASGGDRILSGNTIYF; cdr3_nt: TGTGCCAGCGGCGGGGACAGGATTCTCTCTGGAAACACCATATATTTT
d_call: .; clone_size: .; j_call: TRBJ2-7; v_call: TRBV21-1; cdr3_aa: CASSNPGTSGGLFYEQYF; cdr3_nt: TGTGCCAGCAGCAACCCCGGGACTAGCGGGGGGCTGTTCTACGAGCAGTACTTC
d_call: .; clone_size: few; j_call: TRBJ1-3; v_call: TRBV27; cdr3_aa: CASSSMTGNTIYF; cdr3_nt: TGTGCCAGCAGTTCCATGACAGGAAACACCATATATTTT
d_call: .; clone_size: few; j_call: TRBJ1-1; v_call: TRBV6-1; cdr3_aa: CASRSGLDTEAFF; cdr3_nt: TGTGCCAGCAGATCAGGACTGGACACTGAAGCTTTCTTT
d_call: .; clone_size: .; j_call: TRBJ1-2; v_call: TRBV14; cdr3_aa: CASSQERGGRRGGYTF; cdr3_nt: TGTGCCAGCAGCCAAGAGCGGGGGGGCCGGAGGGGTGGCTACACCTTC
d_call: .; clone_size: few; j_call: TRBJ2-3; v_call: TRBV27; cdr3_aa: CASSTSAADTQYF; cdr3_nt: TGTGCCAGCAGCACCTCCGCCGCAGATACGCAGTATTTT
d_call: TRBD1; clone_size: .; j_call: TRBJ2-5; v_call: TRBV3-1; cdr3_aa: CASSLRTGGLETQYF; cdr3_nt: TGTGCCAGCAGCCTCCGGACAGGGGGCTTAGAGACCCAGTACTTC
d_call: .; clone_size: .; j_call: TRBJ2-7; v_call: TRBV25-1; cdr3_aa: CASSDGQDSYEQYF; cdr3_nt: TGTGCCAGCAGTGATGGGCAGGACTCCTACGAGCAGTACTTC
d_call: TRBD1; clone_size: .; j_call: TRBJ1-2; v_call: TRBV24-1; cdr3_aa: CATRGTGGGYTF; cdr3_nt: TGTGCCACCAGAGGGACAGGAGGTGGCTACACCTTC
d_call: .; clone_size: .; j_call: TRBJ1-4; v_call: TRBV11-3; cdr3_aa: CASSLEGRWGEKLFF; cdr3_nt: TGTGCCAGCAGCTTAGAAGGCCGGTGGGGTGAAAAACTGTTTTTT
d_call: .; clone_size: .; j_call: TRBJ2-7; v_call: TRBV12-2; cdr3_aa: CASRLSGGVYEQYF; cdr3_nt: TGTGCAAGTCGTCTTAGCGGGGGGGTCTACGAGCAGTACTTC